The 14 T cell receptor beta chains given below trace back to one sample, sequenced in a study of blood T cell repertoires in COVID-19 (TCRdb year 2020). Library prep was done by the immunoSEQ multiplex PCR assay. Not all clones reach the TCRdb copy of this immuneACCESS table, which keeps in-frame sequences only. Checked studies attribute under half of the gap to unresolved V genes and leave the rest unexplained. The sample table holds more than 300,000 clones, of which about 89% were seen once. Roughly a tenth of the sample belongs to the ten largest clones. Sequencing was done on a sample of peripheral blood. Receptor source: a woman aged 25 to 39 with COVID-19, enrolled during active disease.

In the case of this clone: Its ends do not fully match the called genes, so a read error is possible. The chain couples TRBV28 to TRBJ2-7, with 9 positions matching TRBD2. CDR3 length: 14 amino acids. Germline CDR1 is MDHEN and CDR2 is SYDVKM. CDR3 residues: CASSFGWASGKRGF. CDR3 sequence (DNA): TGTGCCAGCAGTTTCGGATGGGCTAGCGGGAAGAGAGGCTTC.

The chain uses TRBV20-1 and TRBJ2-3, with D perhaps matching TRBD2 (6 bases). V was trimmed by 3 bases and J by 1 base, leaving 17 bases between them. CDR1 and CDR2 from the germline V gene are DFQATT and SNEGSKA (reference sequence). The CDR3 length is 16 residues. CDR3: CSASAWGGKGTDTQYF. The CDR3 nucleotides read TGCAGTGCTAGTGCTTGGGGCGGGAAAGGCACAGATACGCAGTATTTT.

The CDR3 spells CATSDPGLNRETQYF. In DNA form, the CDR3 reads TGTGCCACCAGTGATCCGGGACTCAATCGGGAGACCCAGTACTTC. This chain joins TRBV24-1 and TRBJ2-5, with a possible D match to TRBD2 (6 bases). This CDR3 has 15 residues. V was clipped by 3 bases and J by 5 bases, with 15 bases between them. Germline CDR1 and CDR2: KGHDR and SFDVKD.

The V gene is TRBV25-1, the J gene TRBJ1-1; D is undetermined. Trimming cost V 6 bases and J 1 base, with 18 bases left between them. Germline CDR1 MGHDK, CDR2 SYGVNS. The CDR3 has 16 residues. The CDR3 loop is CASRSSKIGKNTEAFF. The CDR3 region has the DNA TGTGCCAGCAGGAGCTCCAAGATCGGGAAGAACACTGAAGCTTTCTTT. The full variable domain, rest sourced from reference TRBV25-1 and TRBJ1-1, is EADIYQTPRYLVIGTGKKITLECSQTMGHDKMYWYQQDPGMELHLIHYSYGVNSTEKGDLSSESTVSRIRTEHFPLTLESARPSHTSQYLCASRSSKIGKNTEAFFGQGTRLTVV.

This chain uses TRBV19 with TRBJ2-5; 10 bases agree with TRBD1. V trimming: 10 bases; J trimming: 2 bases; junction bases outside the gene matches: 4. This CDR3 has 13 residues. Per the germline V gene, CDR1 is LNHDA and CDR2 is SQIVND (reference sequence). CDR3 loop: CATLGQGQETQYF. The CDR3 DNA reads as TGTGCCACGTTGGGACAGGGGCAAGAGACCCAGTACTTC.

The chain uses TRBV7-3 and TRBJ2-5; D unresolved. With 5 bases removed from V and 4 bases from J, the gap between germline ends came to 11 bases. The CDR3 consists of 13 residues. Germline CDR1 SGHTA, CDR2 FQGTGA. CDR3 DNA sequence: TGTGCCAGCAGCATCGGCCCGGGAGAGACCCAGTACTTC. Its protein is CASSIGPGETQYF.

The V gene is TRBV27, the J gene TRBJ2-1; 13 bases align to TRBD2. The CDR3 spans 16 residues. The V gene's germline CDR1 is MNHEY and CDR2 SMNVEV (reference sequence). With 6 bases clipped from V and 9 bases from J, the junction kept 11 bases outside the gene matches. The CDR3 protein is CASSFTSGRALSEQFF. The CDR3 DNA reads TGTGCCAGCAGCTTTACTAGCGGGAGGGCTTTATCTGAGCAGTTCTTC.

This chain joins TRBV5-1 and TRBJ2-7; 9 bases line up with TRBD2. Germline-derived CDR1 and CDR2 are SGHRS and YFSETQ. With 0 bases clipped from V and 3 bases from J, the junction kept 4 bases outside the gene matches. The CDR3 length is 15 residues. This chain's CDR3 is CASSLASSGNYEQYF. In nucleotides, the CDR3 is TGCGCCAGCAGCTTGGCTTCTAGCGGGAACTACGAGCAGTACTTC.

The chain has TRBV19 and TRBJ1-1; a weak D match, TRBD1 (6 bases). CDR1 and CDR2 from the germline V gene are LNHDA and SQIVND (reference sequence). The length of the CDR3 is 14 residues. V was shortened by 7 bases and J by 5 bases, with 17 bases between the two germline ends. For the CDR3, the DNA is TGTGCCAGTACCACAAGGGGGACTAGGACTGAAGCTTTCTTT. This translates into CASTTRGTRTEAFF.

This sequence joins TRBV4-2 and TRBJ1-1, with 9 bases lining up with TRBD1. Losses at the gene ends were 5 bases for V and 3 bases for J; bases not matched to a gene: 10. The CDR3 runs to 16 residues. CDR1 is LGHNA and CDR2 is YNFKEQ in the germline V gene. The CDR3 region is CASSLTAGTGHTEAFF. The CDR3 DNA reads TGTGCCAGCAGCTTAACTGCCGGGACAGGGCACACTGAAGCTTTCTTT.

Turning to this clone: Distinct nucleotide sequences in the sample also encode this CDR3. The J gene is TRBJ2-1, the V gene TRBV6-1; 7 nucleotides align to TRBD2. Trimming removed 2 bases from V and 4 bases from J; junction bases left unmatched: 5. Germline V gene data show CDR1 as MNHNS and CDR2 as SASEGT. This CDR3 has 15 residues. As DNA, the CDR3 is TGTGCCAGCAGTGAATCTAGCGGAGGTTACAATGAGCAGTTCTTC. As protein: CASSESSGGYNEQFF.

The DNA of the CDR3 is TGTGCCAGCAGCCCAGGAGCGGGAGGGTCAGAGACCCAGTACTTC. This sequence encodes CASSPGAGGSETQYF. This chain uses TRBV7-9 with TRBJ2-5; 10 bases map to TRBD2. The length of the CDR3 is 15 residues. Losses at the gene ends were 5 bases for V and 4 bases for J; bases not matched to a gene: 7. The germline CDR1 and CDR2 sequences are SEHNR and FQNEAQ (reference sequence).

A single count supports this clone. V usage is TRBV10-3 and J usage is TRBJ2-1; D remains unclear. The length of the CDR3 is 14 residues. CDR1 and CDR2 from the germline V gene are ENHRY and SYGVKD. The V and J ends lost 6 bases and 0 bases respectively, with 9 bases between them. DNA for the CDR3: TGTGCCATCAGGCGACAAAGCTCCTACAATGAGCAGTTCTTC. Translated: CAIRRQSSYNEQFF.

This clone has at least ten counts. This CDR3 reads CASSFSGTTDTQYF. The CDR3, as DNA: TGTGCCAGCAGTTTTTCAGGTACCACAGATACGCAGTATTTT. The genes are TRBV27 and TRBJ2-3; D gene ambiguous. V dropped 3 bases and J dropped 2 bases, with 9 bases sitting between them. The CDR3 covers 14 residues. Looked up from germline, CDR1 is MNHEY and CDR2 is SMNVEV (reference sequence).